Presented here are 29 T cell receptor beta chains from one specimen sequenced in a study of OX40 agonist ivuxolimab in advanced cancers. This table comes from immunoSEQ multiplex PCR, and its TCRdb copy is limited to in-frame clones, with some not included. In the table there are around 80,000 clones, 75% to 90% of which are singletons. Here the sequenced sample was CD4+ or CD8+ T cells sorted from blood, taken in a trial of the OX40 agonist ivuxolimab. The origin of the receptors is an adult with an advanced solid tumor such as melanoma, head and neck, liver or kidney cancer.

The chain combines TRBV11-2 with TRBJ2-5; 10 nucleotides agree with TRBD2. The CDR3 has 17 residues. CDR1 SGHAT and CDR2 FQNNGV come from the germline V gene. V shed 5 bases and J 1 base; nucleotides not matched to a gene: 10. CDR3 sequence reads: CASSPGASGGTQETQYF. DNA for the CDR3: TGTGCCAGCAGCCCCGGTGCTAGCGGGGGAACCCAAGAGACCCAGTACTTC.

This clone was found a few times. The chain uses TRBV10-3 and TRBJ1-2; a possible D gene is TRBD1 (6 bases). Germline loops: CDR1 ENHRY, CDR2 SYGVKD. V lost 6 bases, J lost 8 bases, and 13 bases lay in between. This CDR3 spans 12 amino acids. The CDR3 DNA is TGTGCCATCAGGGGGGGGCAGGAAGGCTACACCTTC. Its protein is CAIRGGQEGYTF.

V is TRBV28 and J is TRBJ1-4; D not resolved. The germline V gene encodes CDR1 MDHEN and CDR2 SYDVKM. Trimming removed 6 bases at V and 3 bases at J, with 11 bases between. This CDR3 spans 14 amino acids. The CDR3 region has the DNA TGTGCCAGCAGGACCCGGACGGCTAATGAAAAACTGTTTTTT. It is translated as CASRTRTANEKLFF. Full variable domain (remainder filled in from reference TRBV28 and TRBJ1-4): DVKVTQSSRYLVKRTGEKVFLECVQDMDHENMFWYRQDPGLGLRLIYFSYDVKMKEKGDIPEGYSVSREKKERFSLILESASTNQTSMYLCASRTRTANEKLFFGSGTQLSVL.

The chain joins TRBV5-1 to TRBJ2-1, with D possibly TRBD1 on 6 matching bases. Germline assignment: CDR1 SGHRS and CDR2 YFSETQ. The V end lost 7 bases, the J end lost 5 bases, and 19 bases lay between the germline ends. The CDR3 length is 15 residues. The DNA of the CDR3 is TGCGCCAGCGACAGGCGGGCAGAGGGGGACAATGAGCAGTTCTTC. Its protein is CASDRRAEGDNEQFF.

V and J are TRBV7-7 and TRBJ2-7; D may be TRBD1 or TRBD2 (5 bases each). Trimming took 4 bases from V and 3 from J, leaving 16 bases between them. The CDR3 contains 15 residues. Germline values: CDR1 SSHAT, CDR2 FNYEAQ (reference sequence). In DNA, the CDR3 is TGTGCCAGCAGCTCCCCCCGGGACGGCTTCTACGAGCAGTACGTC. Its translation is CASSSPRDGFYEQYV.

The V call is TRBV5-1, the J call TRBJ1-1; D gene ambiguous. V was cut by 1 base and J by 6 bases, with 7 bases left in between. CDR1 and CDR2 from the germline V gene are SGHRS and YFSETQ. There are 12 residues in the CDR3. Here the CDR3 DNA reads TGCGCCAGCAGCTTGAGTGGCCCTGAAGCTTTCTTT. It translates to CASSLSGPEAFF.

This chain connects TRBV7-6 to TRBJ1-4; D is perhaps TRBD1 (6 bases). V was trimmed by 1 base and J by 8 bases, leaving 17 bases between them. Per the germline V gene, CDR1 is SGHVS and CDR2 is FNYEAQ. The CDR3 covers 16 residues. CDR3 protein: CASSLDPGGQGEKLFF. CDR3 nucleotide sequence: TGTGCCAGCAGCTTAGACCCCGGGGGGCAGGGGGAAAAACTGTTTTTT.

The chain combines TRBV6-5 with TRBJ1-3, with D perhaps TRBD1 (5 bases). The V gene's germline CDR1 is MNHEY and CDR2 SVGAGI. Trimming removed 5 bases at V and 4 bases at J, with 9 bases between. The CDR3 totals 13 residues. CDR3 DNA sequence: TGTGCCAGCAGTCCAGGGCCCGGAAACACCATATATTTT. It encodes CASSPGPGNTIYF.

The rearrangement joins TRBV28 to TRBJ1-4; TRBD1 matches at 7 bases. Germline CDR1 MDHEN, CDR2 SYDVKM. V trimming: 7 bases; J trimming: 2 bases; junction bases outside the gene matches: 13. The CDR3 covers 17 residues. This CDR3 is CASNQGGWRATNEKLFF. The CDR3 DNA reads TGTGCCAGCAATCAGGGGGGGTGGAGGGCGACTAATGAAAAACTGTTTTTT.

CDR3 sequence: CASSYRQGTYEQYV. CDR3 nucleotide sequence: TGTGCCAGCAGTTATCGACAGGGAACCTACGAGCAGTACGTC. The chain couples TRBV6-5 to TRBJ2-7, with 7 bases lining up with TRBD1. Germline CDR1 and CDR2: MNHEY and SVGAGI. V was clipped by 3 bases and J by 2 bases; unmatched bases: 4. This CDR3 has 14 amino acids.

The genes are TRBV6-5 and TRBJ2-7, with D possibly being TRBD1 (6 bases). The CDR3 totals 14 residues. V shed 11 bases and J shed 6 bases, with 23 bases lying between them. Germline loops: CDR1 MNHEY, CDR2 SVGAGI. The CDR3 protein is CAATSGHPVGEQYF. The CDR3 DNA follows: TGTGCCGCTACATCGGGACACCCCGTGGGCGAGCAGTACTTC.

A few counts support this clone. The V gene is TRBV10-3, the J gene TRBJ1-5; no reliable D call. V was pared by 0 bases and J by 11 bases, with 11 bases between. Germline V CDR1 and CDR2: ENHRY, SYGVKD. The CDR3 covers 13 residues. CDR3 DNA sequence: TGTGCCATCAGTGAGTCATCCGCCATTGCCCAGCATTTT. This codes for CAISESSAIAQHF.

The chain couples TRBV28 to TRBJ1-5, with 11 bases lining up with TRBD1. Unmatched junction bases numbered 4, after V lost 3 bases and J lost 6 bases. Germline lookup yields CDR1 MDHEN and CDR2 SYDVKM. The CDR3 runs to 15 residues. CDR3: CASSFGQGAPQPQHF. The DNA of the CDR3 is TGTGCCAGCAGTTTCGGACAGGGGGCTCCTCAGCCCCAGCATTTT.

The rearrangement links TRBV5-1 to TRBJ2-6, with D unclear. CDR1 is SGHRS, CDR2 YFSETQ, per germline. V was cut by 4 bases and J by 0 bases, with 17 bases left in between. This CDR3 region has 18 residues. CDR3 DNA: TGCGCCAGCAGCCCGCAAATGGGGTCACGCTCTGGGGCCAACGTCCTGACTTTC. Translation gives CASSPQMGSRSGANVLTF. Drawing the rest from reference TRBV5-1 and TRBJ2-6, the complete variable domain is KAGVTQTPRYLIKTRGQQVTLSCSPISGHRSVSWYQQTPGQGLQFLFEYFSETQRNKGNFPGRFSGRQFSNSRSEMNVSTLELGDSALYLCASSPQMGSRSGANVLTFGAGSRLTVL.

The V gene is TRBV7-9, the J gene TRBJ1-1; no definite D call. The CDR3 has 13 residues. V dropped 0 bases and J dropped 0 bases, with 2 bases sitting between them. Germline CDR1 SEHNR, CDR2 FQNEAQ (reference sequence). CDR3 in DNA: TGTGCCAGCAGCTTAGCCATGAACACTGAAGCTTTCTTT. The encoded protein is CASSLAMNTEAFF.

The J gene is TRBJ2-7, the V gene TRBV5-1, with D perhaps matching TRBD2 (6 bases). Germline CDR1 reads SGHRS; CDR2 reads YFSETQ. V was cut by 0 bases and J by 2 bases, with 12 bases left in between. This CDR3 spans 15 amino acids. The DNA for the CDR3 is TGCGCCAGCAGCTTGGGCGGGGAGAAGCCCTACGAGCAGTACTTC. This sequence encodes CASSLGGEKPYEQYF.

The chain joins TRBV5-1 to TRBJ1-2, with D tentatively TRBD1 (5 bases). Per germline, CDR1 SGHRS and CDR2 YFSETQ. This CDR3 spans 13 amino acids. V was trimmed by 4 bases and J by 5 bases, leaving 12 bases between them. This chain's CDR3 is CASSPDSSYGYTF. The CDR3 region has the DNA TGCGCCAGCAGCCCCGACAGTTCTTATGGCTACACCTTC.

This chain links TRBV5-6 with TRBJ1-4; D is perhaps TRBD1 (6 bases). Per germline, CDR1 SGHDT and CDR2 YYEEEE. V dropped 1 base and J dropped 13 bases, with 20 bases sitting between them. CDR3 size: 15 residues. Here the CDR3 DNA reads TGTGCCAGCAGCTTGAGCGAGGGGGGGGTCGTCAGACTGTTTTTT. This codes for CASSLSEGGVVRLFF.

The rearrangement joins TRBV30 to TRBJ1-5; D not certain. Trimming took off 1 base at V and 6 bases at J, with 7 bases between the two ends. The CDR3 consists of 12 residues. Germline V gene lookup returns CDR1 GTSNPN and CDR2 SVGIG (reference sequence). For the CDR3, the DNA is TGTGCCTGGAGTGACCTCGGTCAGCCCCAGCATTTT. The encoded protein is CAWSDLGQPQHF.

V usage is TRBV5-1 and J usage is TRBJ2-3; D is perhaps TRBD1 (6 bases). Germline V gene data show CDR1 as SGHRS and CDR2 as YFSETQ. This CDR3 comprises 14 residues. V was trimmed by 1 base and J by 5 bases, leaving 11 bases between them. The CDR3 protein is CASSLTGSGDTQYF. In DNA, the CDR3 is TGCGCCAGCAGCTTGACAGGGTCAGGAGATACGCAGTATTTT. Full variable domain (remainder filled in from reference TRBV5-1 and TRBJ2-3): KAGVTQTPRYLIKTRGQQVTLSCSPISGHRSVSWYQQTPGQGLQFLFEYFSETQRNKGNFPGRFSGRQFSNSRSEMNVSTLELGDSALYLCASSLTGSGDTQYFGPGTRLTVL.

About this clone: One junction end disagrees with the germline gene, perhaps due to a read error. CDR3 nucleotides: TGTGCCAGCAGCTTAGCTATAGCGGGGGAGCCGTTCTTC. Translation: CASSLAIAGEPFF. The V call is TRBV7-2, the J call TRBJ2-1; 9 nucleotides match TRBD2. Germline-derived CDR1 and CDR2 are SGHTA and FQGNSA. The CDR3 loop spans 13 amino acids. The whole variable domain, filled in from reference TRBV7-2 and TRBJ2-1, reads GAGVSQSPSNKVTEKGKDVELRCDPISGHTALYWYRQSLGQGLEFLIYFQGNSAPDKSGLPSDRFSAERTGGSVSTLTIQRTQQEDSAVYLCASSLAIAGEPFFGPGTRLTVL.

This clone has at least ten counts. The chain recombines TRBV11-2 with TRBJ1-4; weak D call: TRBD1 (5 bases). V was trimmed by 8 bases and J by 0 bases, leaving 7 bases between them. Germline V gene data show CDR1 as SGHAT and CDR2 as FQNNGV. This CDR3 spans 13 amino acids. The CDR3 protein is CASRDATNEKLFF. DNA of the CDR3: TGTGCCAGCCGGGACGCAACTAATGAAAAACTGTTTTTT.

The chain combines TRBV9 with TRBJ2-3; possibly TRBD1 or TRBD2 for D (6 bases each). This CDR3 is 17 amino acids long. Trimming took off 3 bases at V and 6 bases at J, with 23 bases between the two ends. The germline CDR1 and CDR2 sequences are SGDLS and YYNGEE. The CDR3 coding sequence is TGTGCCAGCAGCGACGACCTCCCGGGGGCCTTAGGGGATACGCAGTATTTT. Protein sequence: CASSDDLPGALGDTQYF.

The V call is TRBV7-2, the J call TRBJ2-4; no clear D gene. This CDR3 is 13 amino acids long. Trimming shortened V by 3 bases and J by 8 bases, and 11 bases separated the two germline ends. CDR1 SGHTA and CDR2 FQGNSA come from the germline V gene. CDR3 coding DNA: TGTGCCAGCAGCTTTCGGGTCTCGGACATTCAGTACTTC. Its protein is CASSFRVSDIQYF.

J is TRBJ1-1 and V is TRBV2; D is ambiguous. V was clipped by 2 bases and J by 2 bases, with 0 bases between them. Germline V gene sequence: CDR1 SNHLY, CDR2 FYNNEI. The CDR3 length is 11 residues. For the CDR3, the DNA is TGTGCCAGCAGTGAAAACACTGAAGCTTTCTTT. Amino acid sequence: CASSENTEAFF.

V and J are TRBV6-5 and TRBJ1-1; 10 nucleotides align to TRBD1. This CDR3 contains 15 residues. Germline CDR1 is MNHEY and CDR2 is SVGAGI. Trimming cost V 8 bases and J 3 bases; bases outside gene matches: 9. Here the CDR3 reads CASSRTGGLDTEAFF. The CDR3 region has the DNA TGTGCCAGCTCCCGGACAGGGGGACTGGACACTGAAGCTTTCTTT.

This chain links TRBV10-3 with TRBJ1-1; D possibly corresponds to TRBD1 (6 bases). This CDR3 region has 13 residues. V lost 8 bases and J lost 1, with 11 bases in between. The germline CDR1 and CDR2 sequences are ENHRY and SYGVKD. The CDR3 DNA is TGTGCCATCGGAGGACAGACGAACACTGAAGCTTTCTTT. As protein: CAIGGQTNTEAFF.

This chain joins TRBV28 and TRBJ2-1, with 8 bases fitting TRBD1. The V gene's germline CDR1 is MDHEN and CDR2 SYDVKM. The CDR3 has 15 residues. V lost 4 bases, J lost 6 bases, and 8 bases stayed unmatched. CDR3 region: CASSSAGTGPNEQFF. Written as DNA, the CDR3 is TGTGCCAGCAGTTCCGCCGGGACAGGCCCCAATGAGCAGTTCTTC.

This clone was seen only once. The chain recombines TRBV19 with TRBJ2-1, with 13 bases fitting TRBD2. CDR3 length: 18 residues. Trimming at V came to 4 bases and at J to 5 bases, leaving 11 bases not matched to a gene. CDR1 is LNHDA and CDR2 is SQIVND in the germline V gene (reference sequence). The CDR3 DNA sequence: TGTGCCAGTAGTACCAAGGGACTAGCGGGGACGGGGGACAATGAGCAGTTCTTC. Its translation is CASSTKGLAGTGDNEQFF.